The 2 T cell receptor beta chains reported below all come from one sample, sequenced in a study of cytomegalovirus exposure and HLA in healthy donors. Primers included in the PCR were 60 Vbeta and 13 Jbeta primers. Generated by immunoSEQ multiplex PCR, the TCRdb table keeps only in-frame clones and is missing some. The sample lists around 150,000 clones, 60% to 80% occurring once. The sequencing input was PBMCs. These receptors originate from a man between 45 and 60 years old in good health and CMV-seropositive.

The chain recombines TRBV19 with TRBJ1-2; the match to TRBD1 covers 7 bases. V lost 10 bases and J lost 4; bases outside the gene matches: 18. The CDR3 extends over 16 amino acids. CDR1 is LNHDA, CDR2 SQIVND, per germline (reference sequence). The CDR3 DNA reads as TGTGCCACCCTACAGTCGGGACAGCCGAGGGGCTATGGCTACACCTTC. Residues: CATLQSGQPRGYGYTF.

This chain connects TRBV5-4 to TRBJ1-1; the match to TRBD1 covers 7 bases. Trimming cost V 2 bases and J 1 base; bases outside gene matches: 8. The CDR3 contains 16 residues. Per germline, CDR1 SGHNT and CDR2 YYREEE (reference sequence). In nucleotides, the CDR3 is TGTGCCAGCAGCTTTGGGGTTGGACAGGCGAACACTGAAGCTTTCTTT. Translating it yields CASSFGVGQANTEAFF.